This TCR beta chain was captured in a study of regulatory T cells in long-lasting Graves disease. The CDR3 is made up of 18 amino acids. Germline CDR1 reads KGHSH; CDR2 reads LQKENI. This clonotype was seen a single time. Compared with germline, one end of the junction differs, possibly owing to a read error. Time point: newly diagnosed GD, antithyroid drugs for less than 3 months. Making the TCR library involved RNA that had been extracted from PBMCs. Arm-PCR of CDR3 regions and iRepertoire HTBI primers were used to build TCR beta libraries. TCRdb recomputed calls from the multiplex PCR reads with MiXCR, one row per CDR3 protein. The data contain roughly 400,000 distinct CDR3 sequences, over 12% of them singletons. The same data also went into a second study, on T cells in Graves' hyperthyroidism and ophthalmopathy.

Specimen: peripheral blood mononuclear cells (PBMCs), collected at new diagnosis, from a patient treated with antithyroid drugs. The V and J genes are TRBV18 and TRBJ2-1; D may correspond to TRBD1 or TRBD2 (5 bases each). The sequence derives from a woman in her 40s with Graves disease. For the CDR3, the DNA is TGTGCCTGCTCACCCCTGGGGGTGCGGGCCCGCTCCTACAATGAGCAGTTCTTC. It is translated as CACSPLGVRARSYNEQFF.